Sequencing of this T cell receptor beta chain was carried out in a study of vaccination and CD4 T cells after COVID-19. In the study overall: Participants got two doses of BNT162b2 or mRNA-1273 vaccine.

Regarding this clonotype: Antigen specificity is unknown.

The assay that was used to sequence DNA from cultured CD4+ T cells was the Oncomine TCR Beta short-read assay. From cultured CD4+ T cells, genomic DNA was extracted. A single record per CDR3 protein comes from TCRdb applying MiXCR to the PCR reads. The sample carries 9,000 to 10,000 distinct CDR3 sequences, 30% to 40% recorded once. Described treatment: roughly ten-day PBMC culture with coronavirus spike peptide pools or control peptides (ViraFEST assay). Before the COVID-19 pandemic (2011-2018), CD4+ T cells were obtained from the unexposed donor. Half-medium changes with fresh IL-2 medium occurred on days 3 and 7. Subject to cell availability, CD4+ T cells from unexposed donors were probed with SARS-CoV-2 S/N and four cold-coronavirus spikes. Germline CDR1 is MNHEY and CDR2 is SMNVEV (reference sequence). This CDR3 comprises 16 residues. Trimming cost V 5 bases and J 8 bases; bases outside gene matches: 15.

Input material: CD4+ T cells from blood, cultured in vitro. The receptor was isolated from a human donor in good health. This chain uses TRBV27 with TRBJ2-1; 7 bases are shared with TRBD2. CDR3 nucleotide sequence: TGTGCCAGCAGTATAACCGGGACTAACCGGTGGGATGAGCAGTTCTTC. Its translation: CASSITGTNRWDEQFF.